This paragraph covers one T cell receptor beta chain sequence. Antigen: not known. These data come from a study of CD8+CD57+ T cells in acquired aplastic anemia. Looking at the study overall: Sorted CD4+ and CD8+ cells gave a mean 3.2 ug DNA, range about 0.17 to 27.4 ug.

Whole-study findings and limits: Controls and patients did not differ significantly in CD8+ Simpson's diversity. Patients and controls turned out to have around 29 CD8+ CDR3 sequences in common.

TCR beta VDJ and CDR3 profiling used genomic DNA as template. TCRdb re-analysed the reads in MiXCR, keeping a single row per CDR3 protein. The sample includes 200,000 or so distinct CDR3 sequences, 64% seen only once; the top ten take about half. V was shortened by 9 bases and J by 0 bases, with 12 bases between the two germline ends. The CDR3 has 15 residues. Germline CDR1 SEHNR, CDR2 FQNEAQ (reference sequence). The chain has TRBV7-9 and TRBJ2-6; no clear D. The specimen sequenced was sorted CD4+, CD8+, or CD8+CD57+ T cells (not recorded which) from PBMCs. This TCR was sampled from a human donor with severe aplastic anemia or a healthy control (not recorded which). This CDR3 is CASSIPLSGANVLTF. The CDR3 DNA reads TGTGCCAGTAGTATACCCCTCTCTGGGGCCAACGTCCTGACTTTC.